The sequence of this T cell receptor (beta chain) was determined in a study of blood T cells in healthy people across ages. General observations from the study: More naive CD4+ cells and higher diversity marked long-lived donors relative to aged donors. It was not possible, with unsorted PBMCs, to conclusively compare naive and antigen-experienced cells.

Germline V lookup: CDR1 SGHRS, CDR2 YFSETQ. V trimming: 0 bases; J trimming: 5 bases; junction bases outside the gene matches: 5. The CDR3 runs 16 residues. This clonotype came up once. Antigen: not known. For the second PCR, which ran for roughly 6 to 11 cycles, a sample-barcoded 5' primer and a J-beta primer mix were used. Each cDNA molecule received a tag from a template-switch adaptor that had 12 random nucleotides. TCRdb used MiXCR to reprocess the 5' RACE reads, holding one entry per CDR3 protein. The sample lists 650,000 to 700,000 distinct CDR3 sequences, about 50% occurring once. The sequencing sample was made of blood. V usage is TRBV5-1 and J usage is TRBJ1-6; TRBD1 aligns across 7 bases. The TCR originated in a woman older than 75 in good health. The DNA of the CDR3 is TGCGCCAGCAGCTTGGAACCAGGGACAGATAATTCACCCCTCCACTTT. This translates into CASSLEPGTDNSPLHF.